This entry concerns a single T cell receptor (beta chain). The data were taken from a study of T cells in localized non-small cell lung cancer. Profiling relied on immunoSEQ multiplex PCR, and the TCRdb table lists in-frame clones only, not all of them. The sample carries about 6,400 clones, roughly 90% recorded once. CDR1 is SGHAT, CDR2 FQNNGV, per germline. The CDR3 consists of 15 residues. Germline trimming cut 0 bases from V and 7 bases from J; bases unmatched to any gene: 5. V gene TRBV11-2 combines with J gene TRBJ2-1, with 8 bases fitting TRBD2. Sequenced material: peripheral blood, taken before any cancer treatment. The receptor was isolated from a male donor older than 55 with stage I lung adenocarcinoma. CDR3 sequence reads: CASSLEPGGLNEQFF. CDR3 coding DNA: TGTGCCAGCAGCTTAGAGCCGGGGGGGCTGAATGAGCAGTTCTTC.